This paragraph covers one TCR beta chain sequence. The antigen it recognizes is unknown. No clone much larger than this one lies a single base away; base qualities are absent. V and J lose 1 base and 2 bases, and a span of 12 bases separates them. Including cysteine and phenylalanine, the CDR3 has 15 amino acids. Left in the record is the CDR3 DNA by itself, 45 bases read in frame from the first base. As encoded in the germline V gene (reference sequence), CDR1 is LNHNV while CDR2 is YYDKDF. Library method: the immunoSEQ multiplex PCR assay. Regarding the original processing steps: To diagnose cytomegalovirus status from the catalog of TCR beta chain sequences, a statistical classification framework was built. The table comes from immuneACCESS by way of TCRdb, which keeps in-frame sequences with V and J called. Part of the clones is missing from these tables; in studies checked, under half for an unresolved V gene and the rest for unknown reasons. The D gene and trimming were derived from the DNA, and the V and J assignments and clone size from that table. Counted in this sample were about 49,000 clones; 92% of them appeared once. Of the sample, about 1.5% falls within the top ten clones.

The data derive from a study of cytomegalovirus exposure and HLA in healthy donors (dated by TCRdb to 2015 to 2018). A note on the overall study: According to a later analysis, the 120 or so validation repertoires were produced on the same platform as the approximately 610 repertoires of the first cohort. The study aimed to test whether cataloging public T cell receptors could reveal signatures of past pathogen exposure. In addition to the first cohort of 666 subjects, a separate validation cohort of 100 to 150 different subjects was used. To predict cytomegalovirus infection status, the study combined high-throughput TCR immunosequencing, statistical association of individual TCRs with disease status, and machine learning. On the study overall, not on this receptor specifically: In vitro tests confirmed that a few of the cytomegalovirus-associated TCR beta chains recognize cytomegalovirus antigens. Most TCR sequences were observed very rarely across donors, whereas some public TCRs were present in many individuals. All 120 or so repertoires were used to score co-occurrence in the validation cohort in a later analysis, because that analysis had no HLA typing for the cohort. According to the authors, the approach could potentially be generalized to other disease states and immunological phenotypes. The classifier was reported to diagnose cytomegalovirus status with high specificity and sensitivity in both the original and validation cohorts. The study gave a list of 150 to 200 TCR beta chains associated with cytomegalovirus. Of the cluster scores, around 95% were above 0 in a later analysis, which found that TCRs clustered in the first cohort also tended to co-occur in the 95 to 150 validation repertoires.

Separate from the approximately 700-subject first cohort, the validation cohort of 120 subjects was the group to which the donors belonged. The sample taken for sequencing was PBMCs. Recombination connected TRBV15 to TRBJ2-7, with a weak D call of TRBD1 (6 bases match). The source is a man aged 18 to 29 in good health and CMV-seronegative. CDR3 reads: CATSRARDIAYEQYF. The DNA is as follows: TGTGCCACCAGCAGAGCCCGGGACATCGCCTACGAGCAGTACTTC. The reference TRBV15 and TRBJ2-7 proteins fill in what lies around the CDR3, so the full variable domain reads DAMVIQNPRYQVTQFGKPVTLSCSQTLNHNVMYWYQQKSSQAPKLLFHYYDKDFNNEADTPDNFQSRRPNTSFCFLDIRSPGLGDTAMYLCATSRARDIAYEQYFGPGTRLTVT.